One and the same sample provided the 5 T cell receptor beta chains below, sequenced in a study of cytomegalovirus exposure and HLA in healthy donors listed by TCRdb under 2017. Receptors were amplified or captured by the immunoSEQ multiplex PCR assay. For the multiplex PCR, a mixture combining 60 forward primers for TCR Vbeta segments and 13 reverse primers for TCR Jbeta segments was used. TCRdb stores this immuneACCESS table with in-frame sequences only. Part of the clones is absent; in the studies checked, under half of the shortfall reflects unresolved V genes, and no reason is known for the rest. The sample records more than 200,000 clones, around 79% of which are singletons. The ten largest clones add up to approximately 1.8% of the sample. The sequencing sample was made of PBMCs. These receptors originate from a male donor in good health and CMV-seronegative.

The V call is TRBV29-1, the J call TRBJ2-4; perhaps TRBD2 as D (5 bases). The CDR3 has 12 amino acids. Germline CDR1 is SQVTM and CDR2 is ANQGSEA. V lost 5 bases and J lost 8, with 13 bases in between. The CDR3: CSVLPGRDIQYF. Here the CDR3 DNA reads TGCAGCGTTCTTCCGGGGAGAGACATTCAGTACTTC.

This clone came up once. The chain employs TRBV5-4 and TRBJ2-7; 9 nucleotides agree with TRBD1. Germline loops: CDR1 SGHNT, CDR2 YYREEE (reference sequence). V lost 4 bases, J lost 6 bases, and 14 bases stayed unmatched. CDR3 length: 16 residues. The CDR3 DNA follows: TGTGCCAGCAGCCCACGCCTGGGGACAGGGACCTCCGAGCAGTACTTC. It specifies CASSPRLGTGTSEQYF.

The genes are TRBV15 and TRBJ2-5, with D perhaps matching TRBD1 (6 bases). This CDR3 is built from 15 residues. Germline CDR1 LNHNV, CDR2 YYDKDF (reference sequence). Deletions cut 5 bases from V and 5 bases from J, with 18 bases between. The CDR3 DNA reads as TGTGCCACCAGCCTCCAAAAGAGGGGGTTGGAGACCCAGTACTTC. Translating gives CATSLQKRGLETQYF.

This chain links TRBV7-2 with TRBJ2-5; D is possibly TRBD2 (6 bases). The CDR3 loop spans 14 amino acids. Germline loops: CDR1 SGHTA, CDR2 FQGNSA. V was trimmed by 5 bases and J by 2 bases, leaving 12 bases between them. CDR3 amino acids: CASSRFAGQETQYF. CDR3 coding DNA: TGTGCCAGCAGCCGATTCGCGGGGCAAGAGACCCAGTACTTC.

In this sample, this clone turned up once. This specimen includes other DNA sequences encoding the same CDR3. The V gene is TRBV6-5, the J gene TRBJ1-2, with no clear D. This CDR3 comprises 13 residues. Per the germline V gene, CDR1 is MNHEY and CDR2 is SVGAGI. V was pared by 2 bases and J by 8 bases, with 12 bases between. The CDR3 reads CASSYPMAGGYTF. CDR3 DNA: TGTGCCAGCAGTTACCCCATGGCCGGGGGCTACACCTTC.